The clone carrying this TCR beta chain was seen only a few times. The antigen is undetermined. Each CDR3 protein gets one entry after TCRdb re-called the 5' RACE reads with MiXCR. The sample has roughly 280,000 distinct CDR3 sequences, 15% to 20% seen once; the top ten hold roughly 22%. These data are taken from a study of T-cell memory formation after mild COVID-19. General study points: CD8+ contracting clones occupied EMRA, while CD4+ ones occupied mainly CM and EM. Clones from the second wave (peaking day 37) had unconfirmed SARS-CoV-2 specificity. Balance between CD4 and CD8 was seen in clones contracting day 15 to 85, and a CD4+ lean was seen in later expanders. Pre-infection memory carried some responding clones, suggesting that cross-reactive memory joined.

CDR1 SGHTA and CDR2 FQGNSA come from the germline V gene. V lost 7 bases and J lost 9, with 13 bases in between. CDR3 length: 13 amino acids. The V and J genes are TRBV7-2 and TRBJ1-6; the D is unclear. This sequence originates from a man younger than 35 who had mild COVID-19 (a few samples of this study predate the infection). Cell type and time point are not known. Sequenced sample: PBMCs or a T cell subset sorted from them (not recorded which). The CDR3 reads CASTDRFVSPLHF. The CDR3 DNA reads as TGTGCCAGCACCGACCGCTTTGTTTCACCCCTCCACTTT.